This is a list of T cell receptor beta chains from one sample in a study of blood T cell repertoires in COVID-19. The protocol was immunoSEQ multiplex PCR, while the TCRdb copy is restricted to in-frame clones and leaves out a portion. The profile shows 70,000 or so clones, roughly 91% of them singletons. Sequencing used peripheral blood. All receptors come from a woman between 18 and 29 years old with acute or convalescent COVID-19. CDR3s leave out the opening cysteine and the closing phenylalanine or tryptophan. Each record gives: V gene, CDR3 length, CDR3 protein.

>TRBV15|12
ATSRAGQGSEQY
>TRBV29-1|10
SVPGANYGYT
>TRBV5-1|13
ASRAGGRDADTQY
>TRBV11-2|13
ASSLEQGTSGELF
>TRBV5-1|13
ASRQGTGSTDTQY
>TRBV2|11
ASSGDRAYEQY
>TRBV9|13
ASSALGQLNEKLF
>TRBV2|11
ASRGTAKIGAF
>TRBV29-1|11
SVEGTRNYGYT
>TRBV5-1|14
ASSLVQYGVNTEAF
>TRBV10-3|11
AISSGTGDGYT
>TRBV19|13
ASTATGAPYNEQF
>TRBV19|13
ASSRTGVSNTEAF
>TRBV5-1|13
ASSLVGQGADIQY
>TRBV19|10
ASSPRAYGYT
>TRBV28|13
ASSGGQGAGTEAF
>TRBV3-1/TRBV3-2|12
ASSSGYMNTEAF
>TRBV11-2|11
ASRRDSTGELF
>TRBV10-3|13
AIRRQGSANYGYT
>TRBV4-1|14
ASSQATGRNTGELF
>TRBV6-2/TRBV6-3|13
ASSPRLAGLLEQY
>TRBV5-4|12
ASSMDISTDTQY
>TRBV6-1|15
ASSERGQGTPNEKLF
>TRBV14|14
ASSHERTGSWQTQY
>TRBV4-1|13
ASSQDSGQGVELF
>TRBV6-5|12
ASRDTSYNSPLH
>TRBV7-9|13
ASSLDGGGWAEAF
>TRBV27|12
ASSFSGRSNEQF
>TRBV7-8|13
ASSSRTGANSPLH
>TRBV25-1|13
ASRGDRGRTGELF
>TRBV27|11
ARLLTGGVEAF
>TRBV19|13
ASSISGELNTEAF
>TRBV30|9
AWEPGTVAF
>TRBV6-2/TRBV6-3|13
ASSYGGGGNTEAF
>TRBV7-9|13
ASSLTGGSFTEAF
>TRBV5-8|13
ASSLGTSEYNEQF
>TRBV2|15
ASSGLAGGPDTDTQY
>TRBV19|14
ASSTLDRGRNTEAF
>TRBV5-1|13
ASSLEGNSNQPQH
>TRBV27|15
ASSPLTTQGGDYEQY
>TRBV11-2|12
ASSLRDSTYEQY
>TRBV7-9|10
ASSLERVGYT
>TRBV5-1|13
ASSLLGTGGYGYT
>TRBV30|11
AWGGGNGNTIY
>TRBV6-2/TRBV6-3|13
ASSTGLAGGGEQF
>TRBV21-1|14
ASSRLGHHYNSPLH
>TRBV28|11
ASATGVLYEQY
>TRBV5-6|10
ASSRGSAEAF
>TRBV7-9|15
ASSSGTSGGVGDTQY